This section outlines one T cell receptor (beta chain) sequence together with its context. This specimen comes from a study of cytomegalovirus exposure and HLA in healthy donors. The CDR3 is 13 amino acids. Trimming shortened V by 0 bases and J by 1 base, and 4 bases separated the two germline ends. The germline V gene has CDR1 SGHTS and CDR2 YDEGEE. PCR involved 60 Vbeta and 13 Jbeta primers. Libraries were prepared by immunoSEQ multiplex PCR; TCRdb keeps only in-frame clonotypes and omits some of them. The sample has over 75,000 clones. The sample was PBMCs. This chain joins TRBV5-8 and TRBJ1-1; D gene uncertain. The TCR originated in a man aged 50 to 59 in good health and CMV-seronegative. The DNA for the CDR3 is TGTGCCAGCAGCTTGGATAGGAACACTGAAGCTTTCTTT. It translates to CASSLDRNTEAFF.